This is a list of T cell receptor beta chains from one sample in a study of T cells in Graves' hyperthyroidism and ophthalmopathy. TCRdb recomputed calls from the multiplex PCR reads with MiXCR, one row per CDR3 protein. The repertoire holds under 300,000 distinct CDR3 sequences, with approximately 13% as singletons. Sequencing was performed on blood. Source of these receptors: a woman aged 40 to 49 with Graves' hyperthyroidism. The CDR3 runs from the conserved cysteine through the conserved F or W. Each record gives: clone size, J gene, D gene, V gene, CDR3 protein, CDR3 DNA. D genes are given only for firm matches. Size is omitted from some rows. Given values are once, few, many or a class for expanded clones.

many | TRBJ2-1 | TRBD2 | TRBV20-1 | CSARDPLAGYNEQFF | TGCAGTGCTAGAGATCCCCTAGCGGGCTACAATGAGCAGTTCTTC
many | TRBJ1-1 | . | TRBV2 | CASSVTEAFF | TGTGCCAGCAGCGTCACTGAAGCTTTCTTT
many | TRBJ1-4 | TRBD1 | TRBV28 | CASSQGTGGEVTNEKLFF | TGTGCCAGCAGTCAAGGGACAGGGGGCGAAGTGACTAATGAAAAACTGTTTTTT
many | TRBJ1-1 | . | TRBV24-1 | CATVYRGEAFF | TGTGCCACCGTCTACCGAGGGGAAGCTTTCTTT
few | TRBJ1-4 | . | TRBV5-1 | CASSRTDPFNEKLFF | TGCGCCAGCAGCCGGACAGATCCTTTTAATGAAAAACTGTTTTTT
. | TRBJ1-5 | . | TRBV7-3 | CASSPIGWGENQPQHF | TGTGCCAGCAGCCCTATAGGGTGGGGGGAAAATCAGCCCCAGCATTTT
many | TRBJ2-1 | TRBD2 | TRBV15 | CATSRVREGGEQFF | TGTGCCACCAGCAGAGTGCGGGAGGGTGGTGAGCAGTTCTTC
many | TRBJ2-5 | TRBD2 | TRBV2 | CAQTSGEETQYF | TGTGCCCAGACTAGCGGGGAAGAGACCCAGTACTTC
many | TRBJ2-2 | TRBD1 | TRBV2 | CASSDRDRGTGELFF | TGTGCCAGCAGTGACCGGGACAGGGGAACCGGGGAGCTGTTTTTT
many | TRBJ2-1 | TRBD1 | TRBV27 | CATYDRVDNEQFF | TGTGCCACCTATGACAGGGTGGACAATGAGCAGTTCTTC
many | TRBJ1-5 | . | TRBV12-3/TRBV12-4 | CASSLRGNSNQPQHF | TGTGCCAGCAGTTTAAGGGGTAATAGCAATCAGCCCCAGCATTTT
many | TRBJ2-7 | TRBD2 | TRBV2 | CATKASGGSYEQYF | TGTGCCACGAAGGCTAGCGGGGGCTCCTACGAGCAGTACTTC
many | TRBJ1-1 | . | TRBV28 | CASSLSQVAFF | TGTGCCAGCAGTTTGAGCCAGGTGGCTTTCTTT
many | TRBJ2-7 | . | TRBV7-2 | CASSLVRSYEQYF | TGTGCCAGCAGCTTAGTAAGGTCTTACGAGCAGTACTTC
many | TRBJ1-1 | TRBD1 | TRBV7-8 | CASSNRGGITEAFF | TGTGCCAGCAGTAACAGGGGGGGCATAACTGAAGCTTTCTTT
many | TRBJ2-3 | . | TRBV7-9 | CASSWDSTDTQYF | TGTGCCAGCAGCTGGGACTCGACAGATACGCAGTATTTT
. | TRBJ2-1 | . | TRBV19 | CASREDNEQFF | TGTGCCAGTAGGGAGGACAATGAGCAGTTCTTC
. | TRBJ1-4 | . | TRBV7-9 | CASSLSQGEKLFF | TGTGCCAGCAGCTTATCGCAGGGTGAAAAACTGTTTTTT
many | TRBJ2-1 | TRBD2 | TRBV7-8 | CASSLALGLANNEQFF | TGTGCCAGCAGCTTAGCCCTGGGACTAGCGAACAATGAGCAGTTCTTC
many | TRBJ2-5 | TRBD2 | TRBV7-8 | CASIGPKTSGRDQETQYF | TGTGCCAGCATTGGGCCGAAGACTAGCGGGAGGGATCAAGAGACCCAGTACTTC
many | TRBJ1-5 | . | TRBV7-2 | CASSLGATWYSNQPQHF | TGTGCCAGCAGCTTAGGCGCCACGTGGTATAGCAATCAGCCCCAGCATTTT
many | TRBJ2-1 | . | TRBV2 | CASMPRVRDEQFF | TGTGCCAGCATGCCCAGGGTAAGGGATGAGCAGTTCTTC
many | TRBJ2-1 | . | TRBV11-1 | CASSLSDPHNEQFF | TGTGCCAGCAGCCTATCGGACCCTCACAATGAGCAGTTCTTC
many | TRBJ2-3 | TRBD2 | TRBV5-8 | CASSLASGSADTQYF | TGTGCCAGCAGCTTGGCTAGCGGGAGCGCAGATACGCAGTATTTT
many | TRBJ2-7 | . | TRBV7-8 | CASKIADSSYEQYF | TGTGCCAGCAAGATAGCGGATAGCTCCTACGAGCAGTACTTC
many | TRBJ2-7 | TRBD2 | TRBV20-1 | CSAPKAGGVSYEQYF | TGCAGTGCACCCAAAGCGGGAGGTGTTTCCTACGAGCAGTACTTC
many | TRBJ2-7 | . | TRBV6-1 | CASSRKGSYEQYF | TGTGCCAGCAGTAGGAAAGGGTCCTACGAGCAGTACTTC
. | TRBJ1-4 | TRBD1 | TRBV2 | CASSVQGLNEKLFF | TGTGCCAGCAGTGTACAGGGGCTGAATGAAAAACTGTTTTTT
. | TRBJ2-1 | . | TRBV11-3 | CASSRIAETYNEQFF | TGTGCCAGCAGCAGAATAGCGGAGACCTACAATGAGCAGTTCTTC
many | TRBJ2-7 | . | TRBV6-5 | CASSYSNRVYEQYF | TGTGCCAGCAGTTACTCGAACCGGGTGTACGAGCAGTACTTC
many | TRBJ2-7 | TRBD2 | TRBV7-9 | CASSGTSRYEQYF | TGTGCCAGCAGCGGGACTAGCCGGTACGAGCAGTACTTC
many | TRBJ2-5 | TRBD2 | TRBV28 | CASSLLAGDLQETQYF | TGTGCCAGCAGTTTACTAGCGGGAGATCTACAAGAGACCCAGTACTTC
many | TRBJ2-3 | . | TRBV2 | CASQNQRNTDTQYF | TGTGCCAGTCAGAATCAGCGGAACACAGATACGCAGTATTTT
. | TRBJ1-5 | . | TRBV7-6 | CASSLSGASDQPQHF | TGTGCCAGCAGCTTATCGGGGGCTTCGGATCAGCCCCAGCATTTT
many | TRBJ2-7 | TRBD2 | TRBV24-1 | CATSGGEQYF | TGTGCCACCTCGGGGGGCGAGCAGTACTTC
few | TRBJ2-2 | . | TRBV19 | CASSPSGWVVGELFF | TGTGCCAGTAGTCCCAGCGGATGGGTAGTCGGGGAGCTGTTTTTT
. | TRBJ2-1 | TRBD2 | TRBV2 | CASSRALAYNEQFF | TGTGCCAGCAGTCGGGCACTAGCGTACAATGAGCAGTTCTTC
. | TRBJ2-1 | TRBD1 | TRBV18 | CASSPGTGNNEQFF | TGTGCCAGCTCACCAGGGACAGGGAACAATGAGCAGTTCTTC
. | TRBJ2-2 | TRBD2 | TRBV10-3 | CAISESSGDTGELFF | TGTGCCATCAGTGAGTCTAGCGGGGACACCGGGGAGCTGTTTTTT
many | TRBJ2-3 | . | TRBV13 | CASSLGRGALDTQYF | TGTGCCAGCAGCTTAGGCCGCGGGGCACTGGATACGCAGTATTTT
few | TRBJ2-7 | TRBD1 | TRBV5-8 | CASSKGTGSYEQYF | TGTGCCAGCAGCAAGGGGACAGGGTCCTACGAGCAGTACTTC
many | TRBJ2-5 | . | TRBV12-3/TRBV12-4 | CASRALGGRETQYF | TGTGCCAGCAGGGCTCTCGGTGGTAGGGAGACCCAGTACTTC
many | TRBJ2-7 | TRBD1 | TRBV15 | CATSRVPGDRGLHEQYF | TGTGCCACCAGCAGAGTCCCCGGGGACAGGGGGCTCCACGAGCAGTACTTC
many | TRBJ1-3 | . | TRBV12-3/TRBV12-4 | CASSSRDFRPGNTIYF | TGTGCCAGCAGCTCTCGCGATTTCCGTCCCGGAAACACCATATATTTT
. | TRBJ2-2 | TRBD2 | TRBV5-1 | CASSAGLAGGTRAGELFF | TGCGCCAGCAGCGCGGGACTAGCGGGAGGAACAAGGGCCGGGGAGCTGTTTTTT
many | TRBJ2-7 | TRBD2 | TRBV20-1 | CSASASVGLVYEQYF | TGCAGTGCTAGTGCCTCGGTGGGACTAGTCTACGAGCAGTACTTC
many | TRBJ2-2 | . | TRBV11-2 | CASSSRTANTGELFF | TGTGCCAGCAGCTCTAGGACAGCGAACACCGGGGAGCTGTTTTTT
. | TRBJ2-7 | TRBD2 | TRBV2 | CASRQGTSGYEQYF | TGTGCCAGCAGACAGGGGACTAGCGGCTACGAGCAGTACTTC
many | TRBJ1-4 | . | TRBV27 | CASSPVQGVRKFGEKLFF | TGTGCCAGCAGTCCAGTACAGGGCGTCCGGAAATTCGGTGAAAAACTGTTTTTT
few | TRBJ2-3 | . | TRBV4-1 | CASSQDRAVSTDTQYF | TGCGCCAGCAGCCAAGATCGGGCAGTTAGCACAGATACGCAGTATTTT
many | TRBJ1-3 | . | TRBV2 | CASSASGNTIYF | TGTGCCAGCAGCGCTTCTGGAAACACCATATATTTT
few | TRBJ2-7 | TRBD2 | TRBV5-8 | CASTPMGGRLARREQYF | TGTGCCAGCACCCCTATGGGCGGGAGGTTAGCGAGGCGTGAGCAGTACTTC
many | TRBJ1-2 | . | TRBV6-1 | CASRGAGPLSHGYTF | TGTGCCAGCAGGGGAGCAGGACCCCTCTCCCATGGCTACACCTTC
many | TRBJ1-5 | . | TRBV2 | CASRVGNVQPQHF | TGTGCCAGCAGAGTAGGGAATGTTCAGCCCCAGCATTTT
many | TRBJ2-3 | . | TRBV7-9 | CASRPTRTDTQYF | TGTGCCAGCAGACCGACTCGCACAGATACGCAGTATTTT
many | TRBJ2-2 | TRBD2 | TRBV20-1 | CSARVTSANTGELFF | TGCAGTGCTAGGGTTACTAGCGCGAACACCGGGGAGCTGTTTTTT
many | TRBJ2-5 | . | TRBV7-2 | CASSLVFRDQETQYF | TGTGCCAGCAGCTTAGTCTTTAGGGATCAAGAGACCCAGTACTTC
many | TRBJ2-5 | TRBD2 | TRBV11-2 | CASSLDIAGGAETQYF | TGTGCCAGCAGCCTAGATATAGCGGGAGGTGCAGAGACCCAGTACTTC
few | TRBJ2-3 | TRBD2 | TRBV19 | CASNRRLAGASDTQYF | TGTGCCAGTAATCGGCGGCTAGCGGGAGCGTCAGATACGCAGTATTTT
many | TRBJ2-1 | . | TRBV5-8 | CASSLRLPGNEQFF | TGTGCCAGCAGCTTGCGACTACCGGGGAATGAGCAGTTCTTC